The 30 T cell receptor beta chains below come from one sample, sequenced in a study of post-analysis software for immune sequencing data. Notes on the study in general: Comparison of patients with controls showed about 5 TRBV segments more frequent in patients, TRBV5-6, TRBV5-1 and TRBV20-1 among them.

These receptors' targets are unknown. cDNA libraries of TCR beta carried unique molecular identifiers. MiXCR, applied by TCRdb to the PCR reads, yields one record per CDR3 protein. The sample yields a few hundred thousand distinct CDR3 sequences, under 55% seen once. The sequenced sample consisted of blood. Receptors were obtained from a girl between 10 and 17 years old with multiple sclerosis.

This clonotype was seen only a few times. The V gene is TRBV20-1, the J gene TRBJ2-5, with a weak D call TRBD2 (6 bases). The end of the DNA is better explained by TRBJ2-7, so the J call may be wrong. This CDR3 region has 14 residues. Germline CDR1 DFQATT, CDR2 SNEGSKA (reference sequence). The CDR3 DNA reads TGCAGTGCTAGAGTATCTAGCGTTGACTACGAGCAGTACTTC. Protein: CSARVSSVDYEQYF.

J is TRBJ2-5 and V is TRBV7-2; possibly TRBD1 for D (5 bases). The V gene lost 8 bases and the J gene lost 5 bases, with 12 bases spanning the gap. CDR1 and CDR2 (germline): SGHTA, FQGNSA. This CDR3 spans 12 amino acids. CDR3 sequence (DNA): TGTGCCAGCCGCAGGGCGGAGGAGACCCAGTACTTC. Amino acid sequence: CASRRAEETQYF.

This clonotype occurred a few times. The J gene is TRBJ2-2, the V gene TRBV20-1; tentatively, D is TRBD1 or TRBD2 (5 bases each). From germline, CDR1 is DFQATT and CDR2 SNEGSKA (reference sequence). This CDR3 spans 16 amino acids. V dropped 6 bases and J dropped 2 bases, with 19 bases sitting between them. The CDR3 nucleotides read TGCAGTGCCCGTTCCTCCGGGACCGATAACACCGGGGAGCTGTTTTTT. It encodes CSARSSGTDNTGELFF.

This clonotype was seen a handful of times. The gene calls are TRBV10-3 and TRBJ2-3; D perhaps matches TRBD1 (5 bases). Trimming stripped 2 bases from V and 0 bases from J, with 9 bases between. CDR1 and CDR2 (germline): ENHRY, SYGVKD. The CDR3 is 15 residues long. The CDR3 sequence is CAISEEKGSTDTQYF. For the CDR3, the DNA is TGTGCCATCAGTGAGGAGAAGGGGAGCACAGATACGCAGTATTTT.

The chain employs TRBV7-8 and TRBJ1-5; a weak D match, TRBD1 (5 bases). Deletions cut 0 bases from V and 1 base from J, with 13 bases between. The CDR3 spans 17 residues. The germline CDR1 and CDR2 sequences are SGHVS and FQNEAQ. The CDR3 here is CASSLARGVRSNQPQHF. CDR3 DNA sequence: TGTGCCAGCAGCTTAGCAAGGGGTGTAAGGAGCAATCAGCCCCAGCATTTT.

This rearrangement joins TRBV3-1 to TRBJ2-1; a possible D gene is TRBD2 (6 bases). This CDR3 is built from 15 residues. V lost 10 bases to trimming and J lost 3 bases, with 19 bases between them. CDR1 is LGHDT, CDR2 YNNKEL, per germline (reference sequence). The CDR3 protein is CAIGDRLDGYNEQFF. CDR3 sequence (DNA): TGTGCCATCGGAGACAGACTAGACGGCTACAATGAGCAGTTCTTC.

The chain uses TRBV5-4 and TRBJ2-7, with unresolved D. Between the trimmed V and J ends, which lost 0 bases and 3 bases, there was a span of 13 bases. The germline V gene encodes CDR1 SGHNT and CDR2 YYREEE (reference sequence). The CDR3 has 15 residues. The CDR3 here is CASSLGAASIYEQYF. DNA of the CDR3: TGTGCCAGCAGCTTGGGGGCAGCCTCTATCTACGAGCAGTACTTC.

This clonotype was detected only once. The V and J genes are TRBV6-5 and TRBJ2-4; 12 positions agree with TRBD1. Matching the DNA end better, TRBJ2-7 makes the J call doubtful. CDR1 is MNHEY and CDR2 is SVGAGI in the germline V gene. The CDR3 has 15 amino acids. The CDR3 nucleotides read TGTGCCAGCAGACGAAGGGACAGGGGGCTGAACGAGCAGTACTTC. Its translation is CASRRRDRGLNEQYF.

This clonotype appeared a few times. The rearrangement links TRBV20-1 to TRBJ1-4; the D is unclear. This CDR3 has 16 residues. With 3 bases removed from V and 7 bases from J, the gap between germline ends came to 21 bases. Germline V lookup: CDR1 DFQATT, CDR2 SNEGSKA (reference sequence). The CDR3 DNA sequence: TGCAGTGCTAGTGACCTTATTAGGGTATCGGGTGAAAAACTGTTTTTT. Translation gives CSASDLIRVSGEKLFF.

In DNA, the CDR3 is TGTGCCAGCAGCTTAGAGGGACTCTCCTGGTGGGAGCAGTACTTC. This codes for CASSLEGLSWWEQYF. The rearrangement links TRBV7-9 to TRBJ2-4; D possibly corresponds to TRBD2 (6 bases). This CDR3 comprises 15 residues. V lost 1 base, J lost 13 bases, and 20 bases lay in between. Germline V gives CDR1 SEHNR, CDR2 FQNEAQ (reference sequence).

The rearrangement joins TRBV28 to TRBJ2-1, with D uncertain. V was trimmed by 5 bases and J by 8 bases, leaving 10 bases between them. CDR1 MDHEN and CDR2 SYDVKM come from the germline V gene. The CDR3 totals 12 residues. CDR3 nucleotides: TGTGCCAGCAGTAGGGCTTTGGATGAGCAGTTCTTC. As protein: CASSRALDEQFF.

The chain couples TRBV29-1 to TRBJ2-7, with 8 bases lining up with TRBD2. J gave up 3 bases and V 6 bases, and 7 bases lay outside the gene matches. From germline, CDR1 is SQVTM and CDR2 ANQGSEA. This CDR3 contains 13 residues. The CDR3 coding sequence is TGCAGCGTAGACGTAGCGGGACACTACGAGCAGTACTTC. It specifies CSVDVAGHYEQYF.

The rearrangement links TRBV20-1 to TRBJ1-5; possibly TRBD1 for D (5 bases). The CDR3 contains 14 residues. Trimming pared 3 bases from V and 2 bases from J, leaving 11 bases between. The germline V gene has CDR1 DFQATT and CDR2 SNEGSKA (reference sequence). The CDR3 loop reads CSARRGMGNQPQHF. The CDR3 nucleotides are TGCAGTGCTAGGAGGGGAATGGGCAATCAGCCCCAGCATTTT.

The V gene is TRBV9, the J gene TRBJ2-7, with D perhaps assigned TRBD1 or TRBD2 (9 bases each). The ends were cut back, 0 bases at V and 7 bases at J, with 23 bases in the middle. Germline-derived CDR1 and CDR2 are SGDLS and YYNGEE. This CDR3 spans 17 amino acids. CDR3 region: CASSVVGTGTSMSEQYF. Here the CDR3 DNA reads TGTGCCAGCAGCGTAGTGGGGACAGGGACTAGCATGAGTGAGCAGTACTTC.

The rearrangement links TRBV5-1 to TRBJ2-3, with 13 bases fitting TRBD2. V dropped 4 bases and J dropped 1; count of bases not matched to a gene: 9. There are 18 residues in the CDR3. Germline CDR1 and CDR2: SGHRS and YFSETQ. Here the CDR3 DNA reads TGCGCCAGCAGCCCGGACTGGACTAGCGGGAGACGCACAGATACGCAGTATTTT. It codes for CASSPDWTSGRRTDTQYF.

The V gene is TRBV20-1, the J gene TRBJ2-7; 8 nucleotides align to TRBD1. J was trimmed by 5 bases and V by 5 bases; bases with no gene match: 8. Germline V gene lookup returns CDR1 DFQATT and CDR2 SNEGSKA (reference sequence). This CDR3 comprises 13 residues. Here the CDR3 reads CSADRDRIDEQYF. DNA for the CDR3: TGCAGTGCTGACCGGGACAGGATTGACGAGCAGTACTTC.

The chain uses TRBV29-1 and TRBJ2-4, with D possibly TRBD2 on 6 matching bases. The CDR3 is 11 amino acids. V lost 3 bases and J 8 bases, leaving 8 bases between the germline ends. Germline lookup yields CDR1 SQVTM and CDR2 ANQGSEA. The CDR3 loop reads CSVEERDIQYF. Here the CDR3 DNA reads TGCAGCGTTGAGGAGCGGGACATTCAGTACTTC.

CDR3 protein: CASRLDRGLPYEQYF. The CDR3 coding sequence is TGCGCCAGCAGACTGGACAGGGGGCTGCCCTACGAGCAGTACTTC. This chain connects TRBV5-1 to TRBJ2-4; 11 nucleotides agree with TRBD1. The J call could be wrong; TRBJ2-7 is a better fit for the DNA end. The CDR3 runs to 15 residues. In germline, CDR1 is SGHRS, CDR2 YFSETQ.

This clonotype occurred a few times. The CDR3 sequence is CASSEISPPYEQYF. CDR3 DNA: TGTGCCAGCAGCGAGATCAGTCCCCCCTACGAGCAGTACTTC. The genes are TRBV7-2 and TRBJ2-4; D is ambiguous. The J call may be mistaken, given a closer DNA end match to TRBJ2-7. Germline V lookup: CDR1 SGHTA, CDR2 FQGNSA. This CDR3 contains 14 residues.

For this clonotype: Mismatch with germline at one junction end may stem from a read error. This chain uses TRBV7-7 with TRBJ2-5, with D maybe TRBD2 (5 bases). This CDR3 region has 18 residues. Germline CDR1 is SSHAT and CDR2 is FNYEAQ (reference sequence). The CDR3 loop is CASSLRAGSLAPQETQYF. The CDR3, as DNA: TGTGCTAGCAGCTTAAGGGCCGGGTCCTTAGCGCCCCAAGAGACCCAGTACTTC.

This clonotype was seen only a few times. One end of the junction does not line up with germline, which may come from a read error. V is TRBV7-7 and J is TRBJ2-5; possible D gene TRBD2, 6 bases. Germline V CDR1 and CDR2: SSHAT, FNYEAQ (reference sequence). This CDR3 is 13 amino acids long. Here the CDR3 reads CASSLSPGGTQYF. CDR3 nucleotides: TGTGCTAGCAGCTTAAGCCCCGGGGGGACCCAGTACTTC.

The V gene is TRBV29-1, the J gene TRBJ1-1, with a weak D call TRBD1 (5 bases). Germline loops: CDR1 SQVTM, CDR2 ANQGSEA. V lost 4 bases and J 2 bases, leaving 8 bases between the germline ends. The CDR3 has 12 amino acids. The CDR3 nucleotides read TGCAGCGTTGTAGACAGCAACACTGAAGCTTTCTTT. Translating it yields CSVVDSNTEAFF.

The chain joins TRBV6-1 to TRBJ1-1, with 10 positions matching TRBD1. V lost 11 bases and J lost 4; bases outside the gene matches: 10. The CDR3 runs 14 residues. CDR1 and CDR2 (germline): MNHNS, SASEGT. The CDR3 DNA reads TGTGCCGCAGCGTCAAGGACAGGGGGCACTGAAGCTTTCTTT. Its protein is CAAASRTGGTEAFF.

The genes are TRBV7-9 and TRBJ2-1; D uncertain. CDR3 length: 14 residues. With 5 bases removed from V and 5 bases from J, the gap between germline ends came to 13 bases. Germline values: CDR1 SEHNR, CDR2 FQNEAQ (reference sequence). CDR3 nucleotide sequence: TGTGCCAGCAGCCGAGTCGTAGGCGACAATGAGCAGTTCTTC. It codes for CASSRVVGDNEQFF. Full variable domain (missing parts from reference TRBV7-9 and TRBJ2-1): DTGVSQNPRHKITKRGQNVTFRCDPISEHNRLYWYRQTLGQGPEFLTYFQNEAQLEKSRLLSDRFSAERPKGSFSTLEIQRTEQGDSAMYLCASSRVVGDNEQFFGPGTRLTVL.

This clonotype was observed many times. The gene calls are TRBV28 and TRBJ2-5; the D gene is possibly TRBD2 (7 bases). Per the germline V gene, CDR1 is MDHEN and CDR2 is SYDVKM. Trimming left V 5 bases short and J 7 bases short, with 23 bases between. The length of the CDR3 is 16 residues. The CDR3 protein is CASSQRGEGPSLTQYF. The CDR3 DNA reads as TGTGCCAGCAGTCAAAGGGGGGAGGGCCCCTCATTGACCCAGTACTTC.

The rearrangement uses TRBV7-3 and TRBJ2-3; possible D gene TRBD1, 6 bases. Germline CDR1 is SGHTA and CDR2 is FQGTGA. The V end lost 3 bases, the J end lost 0 bases, and 13 bases lay between the germline ends. The CDR3 has 16 residues. The CDR3 DNA is TGTGCCAGCAGCTTCTCCGGGACACCCAGCACAGATACGCAGTATTTT. It is translated as CASSFSGTPSTDTQYF. Drawing the rest from reference TRBV7-3 and TRBJ2-3, the complete variable domain is GAGVSQTPSNKVTEKGKYVELRCDPISGHTALYWYRQSLGQGPEFLIYFQGTGAADDSGLPNDRFFAVRPEGSVSTLKIQRTERGDSAVYLCASSFSGTPSTDTQYFGPGTRLTVL.

Remarks on this clonotype: The junction differs from germline at one of its ends, possibly a read error. This chain joins TRBV20-1 and TRBJ1-4; possible D gene TRBD1, 5 bases. The CDR3 contains 17 residues. The V gene's germline CDR1 is DFQATT and CDR2 SNEGSKA (reference sequence). The chain's CDR3 is CSASFQGFEATNEILFF. Here the CDR3 DNA reads TGCAGTGCTAGCTTTCAGGGTTTCGAGGCAACTAATGAAATACTGTTTTTT.

The chain carries TRBV5-8 and TRBJ1-2, with D unresolved. Germline V gives CDR1 SGHTS, CDR2 YDEGEE. The CDR3 loop spans 15 amino acids. With 0 bases removed from V and 5 bases from J, the gap between germline ends came to 14 bases. CDR3 loop: CASSLAFSAEYGYTF. CDR3 DNA sequence: TGTGCCAGCAGCTTGGCCTTCAGTGCAGAGTATGGCTACACCTTC.

The V call is TRBV2, the J call TRBJ2-3, with D hard to call. Looked up from germline, CDR1 is SNHLY and CDR2 is FYNNEI. With 4 bases removed from V and 2 bases from J, the gap between germline ends came to 10 bases. The CDR3 has 14 residues. The chain's CDR3 is CASSGRRYTDTQYF. DNA of the CDR3: TGTGCCAGCAGTGGGCGGCGGTACACAGATACGCAGTATTTT.

The chain joins TRBV25-1 to TRBJ2-1; 12 bases line up with TRBD2. Per germline, CDR1 MGHDK and CDR2 SYGVNS. With 2 bases clipped from V and 9 bases from J, the junction kept 8 bases outside the gene matches. There are 16 residues in the CDR3. As DNA, the CDR3 is TGTGCCAGCAGTGAAAGGTCTAGCGGGAGGGCCGGTGAGCAGTTCTTC. Amino acid sequence: CASSERSSGRAGEQFF.